This T cell receptor beta chain was profiled in a study of immune cell composition in non-small cell lung cancer. Clones were sequenced by immunoSEQ multiplex PCR, and TCRdb holds only the in-frame ones, with some missing. The table lists about 2,500 clones, about four fifths of them singletons. The CDR3 runs 14 residues. Germline V lookup: CDR1 MNHNS, CDR2 SASEGT. V trimming: 6 bases; J trimming: 0 bases; junction bases outside the gene matches: 4. Normal lung was sampled as far from the tumour as possible, at least 3 cm. The specimen was non-adjacent lung tissue. The TCR comes from a human donor with non-small cell lung cancer. The genes are TRBV6-1 and TRBJ1-1; 7 positions match TRBD1. The CDR3 region is CASSLQGLNTEAFF. The DNA of the CDR3 is TGTGCCAGCAGCTTACAGGGGCTGAACACTGAAGCTTTCTTT.